Sequencing of this TCR beta chain was carried out in a study of cytomegalovirus exposure and HLA in healthy donors (dated by TCRdb to the late 2010s). With respect to the entire study: According to an earlier analysis of a few hundred of the donors, 150 million to 200 million T cells yielded approximately 120 million unique TCR beta sequences and about 280 Gb of sequence data. About 280 gigabases of sequencing data and approximately 80 million unique TCR sequences were included in an early release covering about 700 HLA-typed donors. The genetic ancestry cluster associated with self-reported Caucasian donors included about 81% of the roughly 400 genotyped donors. The study aimed to test whether signatures of past pathogen exposure could be identified by cataloging public T cell receptors. The T cell repertoires of 666 subjects were profiled by immunosequencing and related to cytomegalovirus serostatus. Besides the first cohort of around 670 subjects, a separate validation cohort made up of over a hundred different subjects was used. To predict cytomegalovirus infection status, the study combined high-throughput TCR immunosequencing, statistical association of individual TCRs with disease status, and machine learning. In a later analysis, previously published TCR beta repertoires from roughly 710 donors were re-analyzed and high-resolution HLA genotyping was added so that TCR occurrence patterns could be studied. Rather than drawing on any new phenotypic data, the later analysis identified candidate immune exposures from TCR beta sequences and the way those sequences occurred across donors. An earlier analysis of some 500 of the donors applied high-throughput TCR beta sequencing to assess whether each TCR beta V gene segment acted as functional or pseudogenic. Donor age, sex, ethnicity and CMV serostatus were collected together with the repertoire data. In a later genetic analysis, genome-wide SNP genotypes for about 65% of the 666 donors were used, and that subset was treated as a discovery cohort. Every discovery cohort repertoire had been produced on one sequencing platform. Both class I and class II loci were covered by HLA typing, at four-digit resolution. Typing coverage varied by locus: roughly 629-630 donors for A, B, C, DRB1 and DQB1; 522 for DQA1; approximately 610 for DPA1; under 490 for DPB1. A few DR-DQ haplotypes were treated as single units for association and clustering because of strong linkage in the cohort. Across roughly 420 genotyped donors of the cohort, an average of roughly 250,000 unique TCR beta nucleotide sequences per donor were sequenced, and approximately 17% of those sequences were non-productive. General conclusions and limits of the study: V-gene and J-gene trimming of TCR beta chains was associated with a missense DCLRE1C variant in a later genetic analysis, and the association was replicated in an independent cohort. Broadly in line with IMGT annotations, most TCR beta V segments showed up in productive rearrangements about 87% or about 30% of the time in an earlier analysis of 587 of the donors. Most CMV-associated TCR beta chains appeared to be HLA-restricted in a later analysis, and the HLA associations seemed to be driven largely by CMV exposure. A further reported finding was that TCR beta sequences accurately predicted the HLA-A and HLA-B alleles for most subjects in the first cohort. The study gave a list of roughly 150 TCR beta chains associated with cytomegalovirus. In a later analysis, HLA-associated TCR beta chains were found to be more clonally expanded and to have lower generation probabilities than equally common non-associated chains. Assigning TCR associations to individual alleles was difficult when HLA alleles, especially DR and DQ, strongly co-occurred. The only immune exposure information available for the cohort was CMV serostatus. Only TCR beta chains were sequenced in this cohort, and the absence of alpha or paired-chain data limited detectable features. In a later analysis, the rate of TCR association differed among HLA loci, with DRB1 alleles having the most associated TCRs and HLA-C alleles having the fewest. Approximately 18 rarely observed V segments, including chromosome 9 orphons, were excluded from the earlier analysis of a few hundred of the donors because counts were too low. A cluster of highly shared sequence variants was judged likely to be a technical artifact of the sequencing pipeline. In vitro tests confirmed that a few of the cytomegalovirus-associated TCR beta chains recognize cytomegalovirus antigens. Specific HLA alleles were associated with roughly 17,000 TCR beta sequences at a false discovery rate of 0.05 in a later analysis. The authors suggested that the approach could potentially be generalized to other disease states and immunological phenotypes. Across donors, most TCR sequences were observed very rarely, whereas some public TCRs were present in many individuals. A later genetic analysis reported fewer N-insertions in productive TCRs among donors in an Asian-associated ancestry cluster than the roughly 620-donor mean. Roughly uniform sequencing depth across donors was assumed in presence/absence analyses, although this assumption may not hold. In a later analysis, several top co-occurrence clusters were reported to appear linked to parvovirus B19, influenza, CMV and Epstein-Barr virus. HLA typing was unavailable for some donors at each locus, so association tests used only the typed subset. Because the 87-base-pair reads could not distinguish some IMGT-functional V segments, including TRBV6-2 and TRBV6-3, those segments were excluded. Linkage disequilibrium might explain the correlated functional status among segregating V segments, but an unknown experimental factor could not be ruled out. Cytomegalovirus status was reported to be diagnosed by the classifier with high specificity and sensitivity in both the original and validation cohorts.

CDR1 and CDR2 are drawn from the germline V gene: SGHRS, YFSETQ. Its CDR3 holds 14 amino acids, cysteine through phenylalanine. Just the 42-base CDR3 DNA is kept, in frame starting at base 1. Relative to germline, V is missing 6 bases and J is missing 7 bases, with 7 bases of the junction outside any gene match. Libraries came from the immunoSEQ multiplex PCR assay. A mixture of 60 forward primers for TCR Vbeta segments and 13 reverse primers for TCR Jbeta segments was used in the multiplex PCR. A multiplex PCR assay on genomic DNA amplified the CDR3 region of rearranged TCR beta genes. The amplified TCR beta libraries were sequenced on the Illumina HiSeq System as 87-base-pair reads. As for how the authors treated the data: Across the roughly 600 repertoires, a later analysis counted 60 million to 90 million unique TCR beta chains, some 11 million of which were shared by at least two donors. To remove PCR and sequencing errors, raw reads were error-corrected and collapsed into unique sequences using a nearest-neighbor algorithm that merged closely related sequences. CDR3 sequences were aligned to IMGT reference sequences to assign V, D and J gene segments. For a sequence to be retained, a match of at least six nucleotides to both a V gene segment and a J gene segment was required. A rearrangement was called productive if the CDR3 had no stop codons and remained in frame with V and J, and every other rearrangement was called non-productive. Following IMGT convention, CDR3 was defined as the stretch from the second conserved V-encoded cysteine to the conserved J-encoded phenylalanine. Sequences without an unambiguous match to a single V gene segment were excluded from the earlier analysis of 500 to 700 of the donors. An earlier analysis of 500 to 600 of the donors classified V segments as functional when productive rearrangements were above 56.7% and as segregating when the standard deviation between donors was above 5%. To diagnose cytomegalovirus status from the catalog of TCR beta chain sequences, a statistical classification framework was built. A later analysis assigned V and J genes by comparing TCR nucleotide sequences with IMGT/GENE-DB human TR gene sequences. A later analysis assigned CDR3 sequences and most-parsimonious VDJ recombination scenarios with the TCRdist pipeline. In a later analysis, each TCR beta chain was defined by its CDR3 amino acid sequence together with its V-gene family, and reads lacking a unique V-gene family were excluded. To address suspected cross-contamination and a sequencing artifact, a later analysis removed approximately 600 highly shared, low-generation-probability nucleotide sequences. For each public chain, a later analysis derived a clonal expansion index from normalized ranks of inferred template counts within each repertoire. In a later analysis, generation probabilities were computed with a VDJ recombination model fitted to out-of-frame rearrangements, and the resulting probabilities were checked against IGoR. A later analysis scored TCR-TCR, TCR-HLA and TCR-CMV co-occurrence with hypergeometric tests, applying a repertoire-size bias correction to TCR pairs. To estimate false discovery rates, a later analysis permuted the HLA or CMV assignments 20 times. A later analysis grouped co-occurring TCRs with DBSCAN, adding TCRdist sequence similarity when clustering within HLA-allele-positive subsets. Co-occurrence clustering excluded repertoires with fewer than 30,000 or more than 120,000 public chains, plus five with anomalous nucleotide sharing. In TCRdb, the immuneACCESS table is reduced to in-frame sequences with V and J assigned. These tables do not hold every clone; where another copy was compared, an unresolved V gene accounts for under half, and the others remain unexplained. V and J calls and clone size come straight from that table; D and trimming were deduced from the DNA. The sample table holds tens of thousands of clones, of which roughly 86% were seen once. The ten most abundant clones make up 4.5% to 7% of the sample.

Turning to this clone: There is no known antigen for this receptor. No base quality information exists; no much larger clone differs at one position.

In total, roughly 670 healthy bone marrow donors made up the cohort. All cohort members were sampled while nominally healthy, although unrecorded immune exposures were likely present. The donor was CMV seropositive and was included in the group of 250 to 300 seropositive cohort members. Every donor gave a peripheral blood sample, and the peripheral blood mononuclear cells from that sample were used for TCR beta sequencing. Genomic DNA extraction from the blood cell samples was performed with the Qiagen DNeasy Blood Extraction Kit. Sample: PBMCs. This receptor was taken from a woman between 18 and 29 years old in good health and CMV-seropositive. The chain is made from TRBV5-1 and TRBJ1-4; 9 of the junction bases match TRBD1. The nucleotide sequence is TGCGCCAGCACTCATGGGACAGGGAGTGAAAAACTGTTTTTT. Translated, this gives CASTHGTGSEKLFF.